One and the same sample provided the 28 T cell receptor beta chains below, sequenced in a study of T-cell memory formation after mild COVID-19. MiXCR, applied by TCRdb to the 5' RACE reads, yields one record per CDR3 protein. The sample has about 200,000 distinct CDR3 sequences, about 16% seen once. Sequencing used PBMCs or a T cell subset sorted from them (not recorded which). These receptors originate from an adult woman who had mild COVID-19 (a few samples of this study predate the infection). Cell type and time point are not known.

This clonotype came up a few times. CDR3 residues: CASSENLGQVNTEAFF. The CDR3 region has the DNA TGCGCCAGCAGCGAAAATCTGGGACAGGTGAACACTGAAGCTTTCTTT. V is TRBV4-3 and J is TRBJ1-1; 8 nucleotides align to TRBD1. This CDR3 contains 16 residues. V lost 5 bases, J lost 0 bases, and 8 bases stayed unmatched. Germline assignment: CDR1 LGHNA and CDR2 YSLEER.

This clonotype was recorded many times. The DNA of the CDR3 is TGTGCCTGGACGCCCAGCGGACTAGCGGGGGCCTACGAGCAGTACTTC. Translation: CAWTPSGLAGAYEQYF. The chain has TRBV30 and TRBJ2-7; TRBD2 agrees at 13 bases. From germline, CDR1 is GTSNPN and CDR2 SVGIG (reference sequence). Germline trimming cut 4 bases from V and 2 bases from J; bases unmatched to any gene: 8. This CDR3 is 16 amino acids long.

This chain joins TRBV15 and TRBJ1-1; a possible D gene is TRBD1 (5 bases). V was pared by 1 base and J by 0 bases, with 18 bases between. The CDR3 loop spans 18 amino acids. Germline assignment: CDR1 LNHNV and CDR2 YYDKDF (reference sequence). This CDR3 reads CATSRAGRQKGMNTEAFF. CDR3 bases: TGTGCCACCAGCAGAGCGGGACGACAGAAGGGAATGAACACTGAAGCTTTCTTT.

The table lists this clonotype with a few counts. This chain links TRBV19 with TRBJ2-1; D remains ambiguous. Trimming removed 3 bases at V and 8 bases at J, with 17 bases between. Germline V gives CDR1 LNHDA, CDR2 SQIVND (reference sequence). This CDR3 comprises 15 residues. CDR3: CASSIKGQVIDEQFF. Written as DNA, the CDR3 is TGTGCCAGTAGTATTAAGGGTCAAGTTATTGATGAGCAGTTCTTC. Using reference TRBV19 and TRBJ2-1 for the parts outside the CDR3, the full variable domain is DGGITQSPKYLFRKEGQNVTLSCEQNLNHDAMYWYRQDPGQGLRLIYYSQIVNDFQKGDIAEGYSVSREKKESFPLTVTSAQKNPTAFYLCASSIKGQVIDEQFFGPGTRLTVL.

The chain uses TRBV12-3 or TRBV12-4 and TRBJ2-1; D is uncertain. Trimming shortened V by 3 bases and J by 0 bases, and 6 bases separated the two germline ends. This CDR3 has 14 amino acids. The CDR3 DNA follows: TGTGCCAGCAGTTTTCGCGGCTCCTACAATGAGCAGTTCTTC. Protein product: CASSFRGSYNEQFF.

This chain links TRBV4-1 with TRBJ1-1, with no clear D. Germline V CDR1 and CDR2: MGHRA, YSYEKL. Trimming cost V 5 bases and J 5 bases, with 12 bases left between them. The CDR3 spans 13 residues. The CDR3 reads CASSVQRPTEAFF. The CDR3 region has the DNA TGCGCCAGCAGCGTACAGCGCCCTACTGAAGCTTTCTTT.

CDR3 coding DNA: TGTGCCAGCACCCGACAGGGATATTATAACACTGAAGCTTTCTTT. This codes for CASTRQGYYNTEAFF. The J gene is TRBJ1-1, the V gene TRBV3-1; 7 bases are shared with TRBD1. The CDR3 has 15 amino acids. V trimming: 7 bases; J trimming: 2 bases; junction bases outside the gene matches: 10. Germline-derived CDR1 and CDR2 are LGHDT and YNNKEL (reference sequence).

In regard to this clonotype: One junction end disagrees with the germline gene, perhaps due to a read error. This chain's CDR3 is CASGLGPKQETQYF. CDR3 coding DNA: TGTGCCAGCGGCTTAGGGCCTAAACAAGAGACCCAGTACTTC. The V and J genes are TRBV11-2 and TRBJ2-5; D gene ambiguous. This CDR3 is 14 amino acids long. The germline V gene encodes CDR1 SGHAT and CDR2 FQNNGV.

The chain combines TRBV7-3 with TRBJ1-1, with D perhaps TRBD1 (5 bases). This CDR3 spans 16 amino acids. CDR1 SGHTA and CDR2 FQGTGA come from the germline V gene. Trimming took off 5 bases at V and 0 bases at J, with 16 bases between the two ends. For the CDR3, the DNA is TGTGCCAGCAGCCCCATAGGACCAGGGCTGAACACTGAAGCTTTCTTT. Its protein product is CASSPIGPGLNTEAFF.

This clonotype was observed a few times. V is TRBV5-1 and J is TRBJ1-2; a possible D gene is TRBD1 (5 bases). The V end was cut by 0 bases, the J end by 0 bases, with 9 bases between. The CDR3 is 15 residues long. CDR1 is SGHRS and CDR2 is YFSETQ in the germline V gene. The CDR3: CASSLAQGANYGYTF. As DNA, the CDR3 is TGCGCCAGCAGCTTGGCCCAGGGAGCTAACTATGGCTACACCTTC.

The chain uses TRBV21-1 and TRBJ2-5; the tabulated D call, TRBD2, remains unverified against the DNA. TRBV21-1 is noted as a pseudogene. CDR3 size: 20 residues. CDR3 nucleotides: TGTGCCAGCAGCACCCGCAAGGTCCACTCGGGACTAGCGGGATCAGAGACCCAGTACTTC. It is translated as CASSTRKVHSGLAGSETQYF.

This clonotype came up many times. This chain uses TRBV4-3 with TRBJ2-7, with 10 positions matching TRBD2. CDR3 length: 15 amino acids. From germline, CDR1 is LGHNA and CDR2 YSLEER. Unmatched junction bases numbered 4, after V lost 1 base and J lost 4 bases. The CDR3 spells CASSQAQREGYEQYF. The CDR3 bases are TGCGCCAGCAGCCAAGCCCAGCGGGAGGGATACGAGCAGTACTTC.

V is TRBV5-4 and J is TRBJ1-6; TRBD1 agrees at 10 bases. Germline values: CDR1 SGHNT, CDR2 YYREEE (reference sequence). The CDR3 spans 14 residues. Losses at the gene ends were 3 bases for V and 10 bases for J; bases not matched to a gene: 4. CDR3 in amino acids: CASSSDRGRSPLHF. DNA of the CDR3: TGTGCCAGCAGCTCGGACAGGGGGAGGTCACCCCTCCACTTT.

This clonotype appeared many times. CDR3 nucleotides: TGTGCCAGCTCATTTCCGGGACGGAACTACGAGCAGTACTTC. Translation gives CASSFPGRNYEQYF. This sequence joins TRBV18 and TRBJ2-7; D is perhaps TRBD1 or TRBD2 (5 bases each). Trimming left V 5 bases short and J 3 bases short, with 14 bases between. Germline-derived CDR1 and CDR2 are KGHSH and LQKENI. The CDR3 runs 14 residues.

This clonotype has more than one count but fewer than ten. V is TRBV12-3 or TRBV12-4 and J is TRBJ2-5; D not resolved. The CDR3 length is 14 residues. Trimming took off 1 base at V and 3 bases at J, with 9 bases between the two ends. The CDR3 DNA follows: TGTGCCAGCAGTTTAGTGGGGTCTGAAGAGACCCAGTACTTC. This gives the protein CASSLVGSEETQYF.

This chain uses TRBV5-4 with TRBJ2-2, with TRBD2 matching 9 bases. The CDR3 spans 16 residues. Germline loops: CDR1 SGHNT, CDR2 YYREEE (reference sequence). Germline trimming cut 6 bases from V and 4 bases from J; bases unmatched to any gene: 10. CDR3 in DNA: TGTGCCAGCACCGCCGGCGGTAGCGGGGGCACCGGGGAGCTGTTTTTT. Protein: CASTAGGSGGTGELFF.

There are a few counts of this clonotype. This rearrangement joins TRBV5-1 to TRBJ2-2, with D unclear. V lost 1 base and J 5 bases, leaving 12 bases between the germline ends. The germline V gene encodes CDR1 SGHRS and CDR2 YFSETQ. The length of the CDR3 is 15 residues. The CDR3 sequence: CASSLFVRWTGELFF. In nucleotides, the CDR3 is TGCGCCAGCAGCTTGTTCGTTCGGTGGACCGGGGAGCTGTTTTTT.

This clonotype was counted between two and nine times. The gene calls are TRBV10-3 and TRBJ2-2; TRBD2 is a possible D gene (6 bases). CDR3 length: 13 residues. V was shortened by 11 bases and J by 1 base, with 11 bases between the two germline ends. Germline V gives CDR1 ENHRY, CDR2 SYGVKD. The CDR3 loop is CASRRGNTGELFF. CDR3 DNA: TGTGCCTCTAGGCGGGGGAACACCGGGGAGCTGTTTTTT.

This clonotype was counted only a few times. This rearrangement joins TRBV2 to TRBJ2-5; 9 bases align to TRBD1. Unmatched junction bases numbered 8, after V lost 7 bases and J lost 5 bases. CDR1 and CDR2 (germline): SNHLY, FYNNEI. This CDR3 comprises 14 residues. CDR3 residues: CASMTDRGHETQYF. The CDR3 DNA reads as TGTGCCAGCATGACGGACAGGGGCCACGAGACCCAGTACTTC.

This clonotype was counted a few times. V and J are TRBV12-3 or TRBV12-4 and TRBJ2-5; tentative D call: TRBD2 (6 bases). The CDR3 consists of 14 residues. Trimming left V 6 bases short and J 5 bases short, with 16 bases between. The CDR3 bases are TGTGCCAGCAGGTTCCGACGGGGGATGGAGACCCAGTACTTC. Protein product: CASRFRRGMETQYF.

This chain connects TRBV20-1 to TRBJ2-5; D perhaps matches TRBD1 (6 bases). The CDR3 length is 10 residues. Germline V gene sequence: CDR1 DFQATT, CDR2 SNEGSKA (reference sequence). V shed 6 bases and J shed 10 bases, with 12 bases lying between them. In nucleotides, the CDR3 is TGCAGTGCCAGGGGTGAGGACCAGTACTTC. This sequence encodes CSARGEDQYF.

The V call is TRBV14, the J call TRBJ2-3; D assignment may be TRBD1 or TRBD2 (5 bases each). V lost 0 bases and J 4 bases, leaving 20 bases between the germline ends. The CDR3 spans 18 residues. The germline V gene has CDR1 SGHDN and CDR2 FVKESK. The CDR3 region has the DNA TGTGCCAGCAGCCAAGATTGGAGACTTGGGGACGGAGCAGATACGCAGTATTTT. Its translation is CASSQDWRLGDGADTQYF. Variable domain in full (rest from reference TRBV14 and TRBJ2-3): EAGVTQFPSHSVIEKGQTVTLRCDPISGHDNLYWYRRVMGKEIKFLLHFVKESKQDESGMPNNRFLAERTGGTYSTLKVQPAELEDSGVYFCASSQDWRLGDGADTQYFGPGTRLTVL.

The CDR3 loop reads CASSQDWDTEAFF. The DNA of the CDR3 is TGTGCCAGCAGCCAAGATTGGGACACTGAAGCTTTCTTT. This chain joins TRBV14 and TRBJ1-1; D gene unclear. CDR1 is SGHDN, CDR2 FVKESK, per germline. V was shortened by 0 bases and J by 3 bases, with 5 bases between the two germline ends. The CDR3 is 13 amino acids.

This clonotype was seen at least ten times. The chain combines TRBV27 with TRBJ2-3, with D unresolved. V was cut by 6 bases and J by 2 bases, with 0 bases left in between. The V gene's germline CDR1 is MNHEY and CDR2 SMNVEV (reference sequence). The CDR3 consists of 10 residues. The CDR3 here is CASSTDTQYF. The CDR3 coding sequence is TGTGCCAGCAGCACAGATACGCAGTATTTT.

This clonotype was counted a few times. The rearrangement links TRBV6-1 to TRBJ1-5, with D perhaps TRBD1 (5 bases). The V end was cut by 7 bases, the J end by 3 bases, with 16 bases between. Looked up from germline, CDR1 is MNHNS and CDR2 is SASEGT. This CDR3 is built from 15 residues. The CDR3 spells CASIRAGSNNQPQHF. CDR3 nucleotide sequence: TGTGCCAGCATAAGGGCAGGGAGTAACAATCAGCCCCAGCATTTT.

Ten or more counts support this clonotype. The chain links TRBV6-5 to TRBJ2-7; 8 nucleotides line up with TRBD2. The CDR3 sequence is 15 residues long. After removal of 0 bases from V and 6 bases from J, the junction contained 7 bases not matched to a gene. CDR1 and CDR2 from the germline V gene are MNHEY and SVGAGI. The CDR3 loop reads CASSYSGTRLAEQYF. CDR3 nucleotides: TGTGCCAGCAGTTACTCGGGGACTAGACTTGCCGAGCAGTACTTC.

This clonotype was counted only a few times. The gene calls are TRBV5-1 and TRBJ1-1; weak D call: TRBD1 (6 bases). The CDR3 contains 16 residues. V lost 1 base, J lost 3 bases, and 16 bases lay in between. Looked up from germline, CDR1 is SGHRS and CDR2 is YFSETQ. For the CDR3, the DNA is TGCGCCAGCAGCTTGTTAACAGGGCCCAGGGACACTGAAGCTTTCTTT. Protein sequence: CASSLLTGPRDTEAFF.

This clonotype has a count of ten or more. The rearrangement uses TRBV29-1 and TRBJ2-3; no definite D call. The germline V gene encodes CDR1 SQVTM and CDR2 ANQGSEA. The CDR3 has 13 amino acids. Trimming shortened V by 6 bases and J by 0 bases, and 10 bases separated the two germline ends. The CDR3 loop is CSVRTGSTDTQYF. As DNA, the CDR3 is TGCAGCGTACGGACGGGTAGCACAGATACGCAGTATTTT.